The next 10 T cell receptor beta chains were all read from a single sample in a study of shared clonotypes between healthy human individuals. TCRdb's copy holds only in-frame clones and misses some; the assay was immunoSEQ multiplex PCR. The table includes about 1.5 million clones, 95% to 99% detected once. The specimen was naive CD4+ T cells sorted from blood. Subset: CD45RA+ positively selected. The source is a man aged 30 to 45 in good health.

The chain carries TRBV6-1 and TRBJ1-2; 7 bases are shared with TRBD1. The CDR3 has 15 residues. Looked up from germline, CDR1 is MNHNS and CDR2 is SASEGT. The ends lost 4 bases at V and 5 bases at J; junction bases unmatched: 10. CDR3 sequence (DNA): TGTGCCAGCAGTGCTCCCGGACAGGAGGAATATGGCTACACCTTC. It translates to CASSAPGQEEYGYTF.

DNA of the CDR3: TGCGCCAGCAGCCACCGACAGGGGTTCGTCGAGCAGTACTTC. Its protein product is CASSHRQGFVEQYF. The gene calls are TRBV4-1 and TRBJ2-7; 8 nucleotides agree with TRBD1. The trim removed 3 bases at V and 6 bases at J, leaving 7 bases unmatched. This CDR3 comprises 14 residues. CDR1 MGHRA and CDR2 YSYEKL come from the germline V gene.

This sequence joins TRBV29-1 and TRBJ2-7; the match to TRBD1 covers 11 bases. Germline V gene sequence: CDR1 SQVTM, CDR2 ANQGSEA. The ends lost 6 bases at V and 3 bases at J; junction bases unmatched: 4. This CDR3 has 13 residues. CDR3 residues: CSVRTGGFYEQYF. CDR3 bases: TGCAGCGTGCGGACAGGGGGCTTCTACGAGCAGTACTTC.

The chain employs TRBV9 and TRBJ2-2, with 9 positions matching TRBD2. The ends lost 4 bases at V and 0 bases at J; junction bases unmatched: 4. In germline, CDR1 is SGDLS, CDR2 YYNGEE. This CDR3 contains 16 residues. For the CDR3, the DNA is TGTGCCAGCAGCCCAATAGCGGGGGCGAACACCGGGGAGCTGTTTTTT. Amino acid sequence: CASSPIAGANTGELFF.

The V gene is TRBV7-2, the J gene TRBJ2-7; perhaps TRBD1 as D (5 bases). Germline V lookup: CDR1 SGHTA, CDR2 FQGNSA. The CDR3 runs to 15 residues. Trimming shortened V by 1 base and J by 4 bases, and 14 bases separated the two germline ends. The CDR3 protein is CASSLVDTHLYEQYF. The DNA for the CDR3 is TGTGCCAGCAGCTTAGTGGACACTCACCTATACGAGCAGTACTTC.

The chain links TRBV19 to TRBJ2-7; D possibly uses TRBD1 or TRBD2 (7 bases each). This CDR3 has 14 amino acids. Trimming removed 9 bases from V and 2 bases from J, with 17 bases in between. Germline V gives CDR1 LNHDA, CDR2 SQIVND (reference sequence). DNA for the CDR3: TGTGCCAGCAGGGGGGCAGGGACTACCTACGAGCAGTACTTC. Residues: CASRGAGTTYEQYF.

The chain joins TRBV11-3 to TRBJ2-1; possible D gene TRBD2, 5 bases. CDR3 length equals 16 residues. Germline V gene lookup returns CDR1 SGHNT and CDR2 YENEEA. Deletions cut 1 base from V and 0 bases from J, with 10 bases between. The CDR3 DNA sequence: TGTGCCAGCAGCTTAGGCGGGCTGAGCTCCTACAATGAGCAGTTCTTC. Protein: CASSLGGLSSYNEQFF.

The V call is TRBV19, the J call TRBJ1-2, with TRBD1 matching over 7 bases. CDR1 is LNHDA and CDR2 is SQIVND in the germline V gene (reference sequence). Trimming at V came to 5 bases and at J to 4 bases, leaving 13 bases not matched to a gene. The CDR3 has 16 residues. The CDR3 nucleotides are TGTGCCAGTAGTTTCTCAGGAATCCGGGACAGCTATGGCTACACCTTC. This sequence encodes CASSFSGIRDSYGYTF.

The V gene is TRBV29-1, the J gene TRBJ1-1; D remains unclear. Germline V gives CDR1 SQVTM, CDR2 ANQGSEA. V lost 4 bases and J lost 6, with 15 bases in between. CDR3 size: 13 residues. Here the CDR3 reads CSVVDGTTPEAFF. The CDR3 coding sequence is TGCAGCGTTGTTGATGGAACAACCCCTGAAGCTTTCTTT.

This clone appeared once. The rearrangement joins TRBV6-5 to TRBJ2-1; 11 nucleotides match TRBD2. The CDR3 runs 15 residues. Germline V CDR1 and CDR2: MNHEY, SVGAGI. V dropped 5 bases and J dropped 12; count of bases not matched to a gene: 12. CDR3 nucleotides: TGTGCCAGCAGTAAGACTAGCGGGAAAGAGGTGAGGCAGTTCTTC. Its protein product is CASSKTSGKEVRQFF.